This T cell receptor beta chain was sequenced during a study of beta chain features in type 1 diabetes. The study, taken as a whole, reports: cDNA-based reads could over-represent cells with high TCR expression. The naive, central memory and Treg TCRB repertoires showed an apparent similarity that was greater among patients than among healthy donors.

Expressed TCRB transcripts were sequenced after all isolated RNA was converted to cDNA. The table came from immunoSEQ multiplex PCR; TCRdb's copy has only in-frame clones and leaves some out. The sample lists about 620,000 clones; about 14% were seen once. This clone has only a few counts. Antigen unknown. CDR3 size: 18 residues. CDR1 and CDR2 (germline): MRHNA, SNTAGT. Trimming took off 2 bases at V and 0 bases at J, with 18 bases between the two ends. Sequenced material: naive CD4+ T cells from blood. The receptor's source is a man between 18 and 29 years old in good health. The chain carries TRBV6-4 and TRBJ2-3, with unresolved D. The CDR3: CASSDALPAGSSTDTQYF. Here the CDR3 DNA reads TGTGCCAGCAGTGACGCCCTCCCTGCCGGATCTAGCACAGATACGCAGTATTTT.